One and the same sample provided the 11 T cell receptor beta chains below, sequenced in a study of T cell clonality in common variable immunodeficiency. Only in-frame clones appear in the TCRdb table, and some are missing; sequencing was by immunoSEQ multiplex PCR. The sample presents fewer than 75,000 clones, none singletons. The sequenced sample consisted of peripheral blood mononuclear cells. The receptors were gathered from a person aged 18 to 75 in good health.

This clone showed up just a few times. The CDR3 end falls 3 residues outside the read, so it is completed with the germline J gene. V usage is TRBV6-2 or TRBV6-3 and J usage is TRBJ2-1, with a weak D call TRBD2 (6 bases). Germline values: CDR1 MNHEY, CDR2 SVGEGT. V was shortened by 6 bases and J by 8 bases, with 17 bases between the two germline ends. The CDR3 consists of 14 residues. The CDR3 here is CASSRGPSAHEQFF. The sequenced CDR3 bases are TGTGCCAGCAGCCGAGGGCCTAGCGCACATGAG.

In this sample, this clone turned up many times. The DNA read from the CDR3 is TGCAGTGCCAGTGCTGCGCAGCGGTACACCGGGGAG. This encodes CSASAAQRYTGE. The complete CDR3 sequence is CSASAAQRYTGELFF. This rearrangement joins TRBV20-1 to TRBJ2-2; D possibly corresponds to TRBD2 (5 bases). The read falls 3 residues short of the CDR3 end, and the missing part is taken from the germline J gene. Germline assignment: CDR1 DFQATT and CDR2 SNEGSKA (reference sequence). V was trimmed by 6 bases and J by 3 bases, leaving 17 bases between them. The CDR3 has 15 residues.

This clone has just a few counts. The missing CDR3 end, 3 residues past where the read stops, is filled in from the germline J gene. The chain recombines TRBV19 with TRBJ1-5; D is perhaps TRBD1 (6 bases). Trimming took off 7 bases at V and 0 bases at J, with 16 bases between the two ends. The CDR3 runs 16 residues. Germline lookup yields CDR1 LNHDA and CDR2 SQIVND (reference sequence). Incomplete CDR3 DNA: TGTGCCAGTATGGCCAGGGGAACCTCTAGCAATCAGCCC. Translation: CASMARGTSSNQP. The full-length CDR3 reads as CASMARGTSSNQPQHF.

There are many counts of this clone. The read gets to within 3 residues of the CDR3 end, and the germline J gene fills in the rest. The rearrangement links TRBV13 to TRBJ1-3; D is possibly TRBD1 (5 bases). V was clipped by 5 bases and J by 8 bases, with 13 bases between them. Germline loops: CDR1 PRHDT, CDR2 FYEKMQ (reference sequence). CDR3 length: 13 amino acids. Incomplete CDR3 DNA: TGTGCCAGCAGCCTCGGGACTGCGGACACC. This sequence encodes CASSLGTADT. The entire CDR3 reads CASSLGTADTIYF.

This clone was observed many times. The read stops 3 residues short of the end of the CDR3; the missing end is completed from the germline J gene. The rearrangement links TRBV19 to TRBJ2-2; 8 nucleotides align to TRBD1. The junction had 3 bases not matched to a gene; V was cut back by 5 bases and J by 4 bases. CDR1 LNHDA and CDR2 SQIVND come from the germline V gene (reference sequence). This CDR3 contains 14 residues. The DNA read from the CDR3 is TGTGCCAGTAGTGTAGGACAGGGCACCGGGGAG. It codes for CASSVGQGTGE. The CDR3 as a whole reads CASSVGQGTGELFF.

The sample holds many counts of this clone. The CDR3 end is not reached by the read, which stops 3 residues before it; the germline J gene fills it in. The rearrangement uses TRBV2 and TRBJ2-7; D is possibly TRBD1 (6 bases). Trimming took off 6 bases at V and 0 bases at J, with 12 bases between the two ends. This CDR3 has 14 amino acids. The germline V gene has CDR1 SNHLY and CDR2 FYNNEI. The CDR3 is CASRVTGPSYEQYF. The CDR3 DNA, read in part, is TGTGCCAGCAGAGTCACAGGGCCCTCCTACGAG.

This clone was seen repeatedly, ten times or more. The read terminates 3 residues ahead of where the CDR3 ends, so the germline J gene completes it. V usage is TRBV20-1 and J usage is TRBJ2-5, with 13 bases identical to TRBD2. V shed 3 bases and J 5 bases; nucleotides not matched to a gene: 6. The germline CDR1 and CDR2 sequences are DFQATT and SNEGSKA (reference sequence). The CDR3 loop spans 15 amino acids. Partial CDR3 DNA: TGCAGTGCTAGGGGGGGACTAGCGGGAATGGAGACC. It specifies CSARGGLAGMET. The complete CDR3 protein is CSARGGLAGMETQYF.

This clone was observed many times. The CDR3 end is not reached by the read, which stops 3 residues before it; the germline J gene fills it in. V is TRBV2 and J is TRBJ1-4; 11 nucleotides align to TRBD1. V lost 2 bases and J lost 0; bases outside the gene matches: 5. This CDR3 comprises 18 residues. CDR1 SNHLY and CDR2 FYNNEI come from the germline V gene. The sequenced CDR3 bases are TGTGCCAGCAGTGAACGGACAGGGGGCGTCACAACTAATGAAAAA. Translating gives CASSERTGGVTTNEK. The CDR3 in its entirety is CASSERTGGVTTNEKLFF.

This clone showed up many times. The sequence runs out 3 residues before the end of the CDR3; the remainder is reconstructed from the germline J gene. The V and J genes are TRBV19 and TRBJ1-1; possible D gene TRBD1, 5 bases. Between the trimmed V and J ends, which lost 5 bases and 2 bases, there was a span of 18 bases. CDR3 length equals 16 residues. Germline CDR1 reads LNHDA; CDR2 reads SQIVND (reference sequence). CDR3 protein: CASSQGKQRLNTEAFF. Partial CDR3 DNA: TGTGCCAGTAGTCAGGGTAAACAACGTCTAAACACTGAA.

Many counts were recorded for this clone. From the germline J gene comes the end of the CDR3, since the read stops 3 residues before it. The rearrangement links TRBV20-1 to TRBJ2-3; TRBD1 matches at 10 bases. Germline loops: CDR1 DFQATT, CDR2 SNEGSKA (reference sequence). This CDR3 is 15 amino acids long. J gave up 2 bases and V 4 bases, and 6 bases lay outside the gene matches. Partial CDR3 DNA: TGCAGTGCTACCAGACAGGGGGCTACCACAGATACG. It yields the protein CSATRQGATTDT. The entire CDR3 is CSATRQGATTDTQYF.

This clone was seen ten or more times. The CDR3 end is not reached by the read, which stops 3 residues before it; the germline J gene fills it in. The chain links TRBV30 to TRBJ2-7; TRBD1 is a possible D gene (5 bases). This CDR3 comprises 13 residues. Trimming cost V 6 bases and J 2 bases, with 14 bases left between them. Germline-derived CDR1 and CDR2 are GTSNPN and SVGIG (reference sequence). This CDR3 reads CACNIQDTYEQYF. Incomplete CDR3 DNA: TGTGCCTGTAATATACAGGATACCTACGAG.